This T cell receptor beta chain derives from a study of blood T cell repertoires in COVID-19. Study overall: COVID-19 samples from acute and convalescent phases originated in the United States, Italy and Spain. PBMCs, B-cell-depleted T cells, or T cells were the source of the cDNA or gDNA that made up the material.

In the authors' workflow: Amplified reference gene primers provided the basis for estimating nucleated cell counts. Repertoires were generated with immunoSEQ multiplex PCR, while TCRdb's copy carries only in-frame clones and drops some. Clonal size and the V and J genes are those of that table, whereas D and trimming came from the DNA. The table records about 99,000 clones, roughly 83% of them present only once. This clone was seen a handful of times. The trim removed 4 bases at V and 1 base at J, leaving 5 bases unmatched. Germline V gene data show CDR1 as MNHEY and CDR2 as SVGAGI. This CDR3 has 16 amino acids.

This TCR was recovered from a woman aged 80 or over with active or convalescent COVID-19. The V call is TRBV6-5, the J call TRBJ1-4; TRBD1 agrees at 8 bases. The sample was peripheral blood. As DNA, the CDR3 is TGTGCCAGCAGTTCCTGGACAGGGCAAACTAATGAAAAACTGTTTTTT. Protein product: CASSSWTGQTNEKLFF.